The clone carrying this TCR beta chain was seen a few times. Its specificity is unknown. CDR3 length: 14 amino acids. The germline gives CDR1 SGDLS, CDR2 YYNGEE. V lost 5 bases and J 0 bases, leaving 10 bases between the germline ends. The PCR contained 60 Vbeta and 13 Jbeta primers. Some clones are missing from TCRdb's copy, which holds only in-frame ones; the method was immunoSEQ multiplex PCR. The sample carries some 150,000 clones, around 79% recorded once. This entry comes from a study of cytomegalovirus exposure and HLA in healthy donors. About the research overall: As released early, the data held 85 million to 95 million unique TCRs from HLA-typed donors. Study-wide results and caveats: The classifier, whose performance was assessed in both the original and validation cohorts, reportedly diagnosed cytomegalovirus status with high specificity and sensitivity.

This sequence originates from a man between 45 and 60 years old in good health and CMV-seropositive. The chain combines TRBV9 with TRBJ2-3; D is undetermined. Sample: PBMCs. CDR3 in amino acids: CASSPGFSTDTQYF. CDR3 in DNA: TGTGCCAGCAGTCCCGGGTTCAGCACAGATACGCAGTATTTT. The variable domain in full, with the rest retrieved from reference TRBV9 and TRBJ2-3, is DSGVTQTPKHLITATGQRVTLRCSPRSGDLSVYWYQQSLDQGLQFLIQYYNGEERAKGNILERFSAQQFPDLHSELNLSSLELGDSALYFCASSPGFSTDTQYFGPGTRLTVL.